These 20 T cell receptor beta chains were sequenced from one sample in a study of control samples from healthy donors and cancer patients. Data came from immunoSEQ multiplex PCR; TCRdb stores just in-frame clones and leaves some out. The sample includes 130,000 or so clones, about 90% of them seen just once. The source material was blood. All receptors derive from a man between 18 and 35 years old in good health.

The chain uses TRBV28 and TRBJ2-7, with a possible D match to TRBD2 (5 bases). Germline lookup yields CDR1 MDHEN and CDR2 SYDVKM. Trimming took 3 bases from V and 2 from J, leaving 14 bases between them. The length of the CDR3 is 15 residues. CDR3 loop: CASSLKDGEAYEQYF. CDR3 coding DNA: TGTGCCAGCAGTTTGAAAGACGGGGAAGCCTACGAGCAGTACTTC.

This clone was seen once. The gene calls are TRBV3-1 (or the pseudogene TRBV3-2) and TRBJ1-3; 10 bases line up with TRBD1. V lost 4 bases, J lost 0 bases, and 6 bases stayed unmatched. Germline CDR1 and CDR2: LGHDT and YNNKEL (reference sequence). This CDR3 has 17 residues. Here the CDR3 DNA reads TGTGCCAGCAGCCGCCGGGGACAGGGGAACTCTGGAAACACCATATATTTT. It codes for CASSRRGQGNSGNTIYF.

The V gene is TRBV3-1 (or the pseudogene TRBV3-2), the J gene TRBJ2-2, with 8 nucleotides matching TRBD2. This CDR3 has 17 residues. With 1 base clipped from V and 1 base from J, the junction kept 5 bases outside the gene matches. The germline CDR1 and CDR2 sequences are LGHDT and YNNKEL (reference sequence). The CDR3 bases are TGTGCCAGCAGCCAAGGGCGGGGGGCGAGGAACACCGGGGAGCTGTTTTTT. The encoded protein is CASSQGRGARNTGELFF.

This clone showed up just once. V is TRBV20-1 and J is TRBJ2-1, with TRBD2 as a possible D gene (6 bases). The V end lost 3 bases, the J end lost 8 bases, and 20 bases lay between the germline ends. CDR1 DFQATT and CDR2 SNEGSKA come from the germline V gene (reference sequence). The CDR3 sequence is 15 residues long. CDR3 sequence reads: CSASLVQGRDYEQFF. The CDR3 DNA sequence: TGCAGTGCTAGTCTCGTCCAGGGAAGGGACTATGAGCAGTTCTTC.

V is TRBV3-1 (or the pseudogene TRBV3-2) and J is TRBJ2-2, with 8 positions matching TRBD1. CDR1 is LGHDT and CDR2 is YNNKEL in the germline V gene (reference sequence). The CDR3 runs to 13 residues. Trimming cost V 8 bases and J 1 base; bases outside gene matches: 0. CDR3 amino acids: CASGTGNTGELFF. The CDR3 nucleotides are TGTGCCAGCGGGACAGGGAACACCGGGGAGCTGTTTTTT.

This sequence joins TRBV5-1 and TRBJ2-3; D is unclear. Trimming pared 4 bases from V and 1 base from J, leaving 10 bases between. The germline CDR1 and CDR2 sequences are SGHRS and YFSETQ. This CDR3 has 14 amino acids. CDR3 residues: CASSPSAGTDTQYF. DNA for the CDR3: TGCGCCAGCAGCCCCAGTGCGGGCACAGATACGCAGTATTTT. The full variable domain, with the rest looked up from reference TRBV5-1 and TRBJ2-3, is KAGVTQTPRYLIKTRGQQVTLSCSPISGHRSVSWYQQTPGQGLQFLFEYFSETQRNKGNFPGRFSGRQFSNSRSEMNVSTLELGDSALYLCASSPSAGTDTQYFGPGTRLTVL.

This chain joins TRBV19 and TRBJ1-2, with unresolved D. Trimming stripped 10 bases from V and 6 bases from J, with 18 bases between. This CDR3 has 13 residues. The germline V gene encodes CDR1 LNHDA and CDR2 SQIVND (reference sequence). For the CDR3, the DNA is TGTGCCATTGAGGACCGTTCCTCCAATGGCTACACCTTC. This encodes CAIEDRSSNGYTF.

The chain recombines TRBV5-1 with TRBJ1-1, with D possibly TRBD1 on 5 matching bases. This CDR3 has 15 amino acids. V was trimmed by 1 base and J by 4 bases, leaving 14 bases between them. CDR1 is SGHRS and CDR2 is YFSETQ in the germline V gene. The CDR3 DNA follows: TGCGCCAGCAGCTTGTTAACTCAGGGAGGCACTGAAGCTTTCTTT. Amino acid sequence: CASSLLTQGGTEAFF.

In its sample, this clone was seen once. This chain joins TRBV30 and TRBJ1-2, with D tentatively TRBD1 (6 bases). The CDR3 runs 14 residues. Germline loops: CDR1 GTSNPN, CDR2 SVGIG (reference sequence). The V and J ends lost 1 base and 10 bases respectively, with 19 bases between them. Here the CDR3 reads CAWSGQARKGPYTF. The CDR3 region has the DNA TGTGCCTGGAGTGGACAGGCTAGAAAGGGCCCCTACACCTTC. Complete variable domain (other parts from reference TRBV30 and TRBJ1-2): SQTIHQWPATLVQPVGSPLSLECTVEGTSNPNLYWYRQAAGRGLQLLFYSVGIGQISSEVPQNLSASRPQDRQFILSSKKLLLSDSGFYLCAWSGQARKGPYTFGSGTRLTVV.

J is TRBJ1-1 and V is TRBV4-2; 8 positions match TRBD1. Germline CDR1 LGHNA, CDR2 YNFKEQ. Germline trimming cut 2 bases from V and 0 bases from J; bases unmatched to any gene: 5. The CDR3 runs 16 residues. CDR3 DNA: TGTGCCAGCAGCCAAAGGACAGGGAGTATGAACACTGAAGCTTTCTTT. Residues: CASSQRTGSMNTEAFF.

The V gene is TRBV5-1, the J gene TRBJ1-1; D uncertain. The CDR3 loop spans 15 amino acids. From germline, CDR1 is SGHRS and CDR2 YFSETQ. Trimming removed 0 bases at V and 4 bases at J, with 13 bases between. Written as DNA, the CDR3 is TGCGCCAGCAGCTTGGACAGCCCCCACCCCACTGAAGCTTTCTTT. As protein: CASSLDSPHPTEAFF.

This CDR3 is CASSQGGLAVQETQYF. CDR3 DNA sequence: TGCGCCAGCAGCCAAGGGGGGCTAGCGGTTCAAGAGACCCAGTACTTC. This chain links TRBV4-1 with TRBJ2-5; maybe TRBD2 (7 bases). Germline V gene sequence: CDR1 MGHRA, CDR2 YSYEKL. V lost 1 base and J lost 2, with 14 bases in between. The CDR3 spans 16 residues.

The rearrangement links TRBV6-5 to TRBJ1-5; TRBD1 aligns across 9 bases. Germline V gene data show CDR1 as MNHEY and CDR2 as SVGAGI. After removal of 4 bases from V and 3 bases from J, the junction contained 7 bases not matched to a gene. CDR3 length: 16 residues. The CDR3 bases are TGTGCCAGCAGTTGGGCGGGACAGGGATTCAATCAGCCCCAGCATTTT. Its translation: CASSWAGQGFNQPQHF.

The CDR3 here is CASSLAMASGGSYNEQFF. Written as DNA, the CDR3 is TGTGCCAGCAGCTTAGCGATGGCTAGCGGGGGGTCCTACAATGAGCAGTTCTTC. The rearrangement links TRBV7-2 to TRBJ2-1; 11 positions agree with TRBD2. Germline loops: CDR1 SGHTA, CDR2 FQGNSA. With 0 bases clipped from V and 1 base from J, the junction kept 5 bases outside the gene matches. The CDR3 runs 18 residues.

CDR3 in amino acids: CASRQGFNQPQHF. CDR3 nucleotides: TGTGCCAGCAGACAGGGTTTTAATCAGCCCCAGCATTTT. This chain links TRBV6-5 with TRBJ1-5; possible D gene TRBD1, 6 bases. This CDR3 region has 13 residues. Trimming pared 6 bases from V and 4 bases from J, leaving 10 bases between. Germline CDR1 MNHEY, CDR2 SVGAGI.

This rearrangement joins TRBV7-3 to TRBJ2-1; D could derive from TRBD1 or TRBD2 (5 bases each). The CDR3 consists of 12 residues. From germline, CDR1 is SGHTA and CDR2 FQGTGA. Trimming pared 5 bases from V and 7 bases from J, leaving 9 bases between. Here the CDR3 reads CASSNWGNEQFF. The CDR3 DNA follows: TGTGCCAGCAGCAATTGGGGGAATGAGCAGTTCTTC.

As DNA, the CDR3 is TGTGCCACCAGTGATTCCATGACAGGGGACACTTCCGAGCAGTACTTC. It is translated as CATSDSMTGDTSEQYF. V gene TRBV24-1 combines with J gene TRBJ2-7; 8 nucleotides align to TRBD1. The V gene end was trimmed by 2 bases and the J gene end by 6 bases; junction bases not matched to a gene: 11. The germline gives CDR1 KGHDR, CDR2 SFDVKD. The CDR3 has 16 residues.

For this clone: Mismatch with germline at one junction end may stem from a read error. The rearrangement uses TRBV2 and TRBJ2-7, with 12 bases lining up with TRBD2. CDR3 length: 15 residues. CDR1 is SNHLY, CDR2 FYNNEI, per germline. CDR3 sequence: CASSEGLAGSYEQYF. CDR3 bases: TGTGCCAGCAGCGAAGGACTAGCGGGGTCCTACGAGCAGTACTTC.

CDR3: CASSATGGKLDTQYF. For the CDR3, the DNA is TGTGCCAGCAGCGCGACAGGGGGCAAATTGGATACGCAGTATTTT. The chain is built from TRBV7-3 and TRBJ2-3; the match to TRBD1 covers 10 bases. Trimming removed 5 bases from V and 6 bases from J; junction bases left unmatched: 8. CDR3 length: 15 residues. Germline V lookup: CDR1 SGHTA, CDR2 FQGTGA.

Here the CDR3 reads CASSLPAGGPTDTQYF. DNA of the CDR3: TGTGCCAGCAGCTTGCCAGCGGGGGGCCCCACAGATACGCAGTATTTT. V usage is TRBV5-4 and J usage is TRBJ2-3; TRBD2 agrees at 9 bases. The CDR3 is 16 amino acids. V gave up 1 base and J gave up 2 bases; unmatched junction bases: 5. Germline V gene sequence: CDR1 SGHNT, CDR2 YYREEE (reference sequence).